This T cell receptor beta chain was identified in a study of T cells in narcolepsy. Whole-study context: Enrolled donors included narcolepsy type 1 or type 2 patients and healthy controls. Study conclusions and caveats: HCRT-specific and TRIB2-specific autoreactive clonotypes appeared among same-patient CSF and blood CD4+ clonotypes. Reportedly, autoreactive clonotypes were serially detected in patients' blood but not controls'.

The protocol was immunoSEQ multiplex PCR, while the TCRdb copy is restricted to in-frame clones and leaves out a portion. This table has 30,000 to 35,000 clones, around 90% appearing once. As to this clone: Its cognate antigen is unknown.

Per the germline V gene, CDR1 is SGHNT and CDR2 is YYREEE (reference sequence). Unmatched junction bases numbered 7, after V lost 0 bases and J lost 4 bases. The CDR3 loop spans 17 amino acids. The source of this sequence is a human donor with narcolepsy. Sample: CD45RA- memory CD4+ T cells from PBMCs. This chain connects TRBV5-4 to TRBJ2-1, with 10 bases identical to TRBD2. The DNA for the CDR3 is TGTGCCAGCAGCTTGGAAAGCGGGGGGGCTTTTTACAATGAGCAGTTCTTC. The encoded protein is CASSLESGGAFYNEQFF.